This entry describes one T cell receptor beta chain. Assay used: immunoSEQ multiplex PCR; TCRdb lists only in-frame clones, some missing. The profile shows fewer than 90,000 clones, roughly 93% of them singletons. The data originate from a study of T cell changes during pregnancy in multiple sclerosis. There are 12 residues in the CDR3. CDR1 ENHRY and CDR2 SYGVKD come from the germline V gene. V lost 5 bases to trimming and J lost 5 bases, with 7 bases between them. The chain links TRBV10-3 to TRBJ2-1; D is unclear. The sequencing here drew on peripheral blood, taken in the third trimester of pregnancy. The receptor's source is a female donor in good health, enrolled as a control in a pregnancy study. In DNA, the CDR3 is TGTGCCATCAGTCGAGCAAACAATGAGCAGTTCTTC. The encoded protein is CAISRANNEQFF.